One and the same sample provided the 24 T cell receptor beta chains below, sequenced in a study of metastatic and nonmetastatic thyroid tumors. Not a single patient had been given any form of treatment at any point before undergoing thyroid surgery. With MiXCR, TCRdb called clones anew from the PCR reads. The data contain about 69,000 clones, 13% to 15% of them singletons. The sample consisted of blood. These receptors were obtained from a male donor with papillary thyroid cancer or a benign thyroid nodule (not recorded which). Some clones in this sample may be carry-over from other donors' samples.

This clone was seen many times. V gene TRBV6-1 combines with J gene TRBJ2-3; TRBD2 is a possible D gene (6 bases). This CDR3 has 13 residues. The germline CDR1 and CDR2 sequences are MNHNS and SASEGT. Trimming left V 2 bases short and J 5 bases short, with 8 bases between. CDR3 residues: CASSEYGGDTQYF. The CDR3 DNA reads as TGTGCCAGCAGTGAATACGGGGGAGATACGCAGTATTTT.

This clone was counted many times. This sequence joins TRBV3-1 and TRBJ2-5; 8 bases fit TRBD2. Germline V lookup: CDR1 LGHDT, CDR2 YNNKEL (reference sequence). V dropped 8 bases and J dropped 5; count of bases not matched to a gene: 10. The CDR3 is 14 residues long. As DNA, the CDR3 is TGTGCCAGCCAAGATAGCGGGAATAGGGAGACCCAGTACTTC. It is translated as CASQDSGNRETQYF.

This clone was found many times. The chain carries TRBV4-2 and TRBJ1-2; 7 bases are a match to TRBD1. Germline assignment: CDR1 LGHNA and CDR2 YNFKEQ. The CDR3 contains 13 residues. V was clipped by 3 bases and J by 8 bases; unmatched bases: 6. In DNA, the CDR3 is TGTGCCAGCAGCCACCGACAGGGCGAAGGCTACACCTTC. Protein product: CASSHRQGEGYTF.

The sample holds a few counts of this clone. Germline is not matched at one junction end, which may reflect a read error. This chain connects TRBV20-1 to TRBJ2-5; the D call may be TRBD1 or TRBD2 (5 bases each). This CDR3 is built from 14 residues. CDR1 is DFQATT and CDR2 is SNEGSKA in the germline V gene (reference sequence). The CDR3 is CSARFAGRVEAQYF. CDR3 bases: TGCAGTGCTAGGTTTGCAGGGCGGGTAGAGGCCCAGTACTTC.

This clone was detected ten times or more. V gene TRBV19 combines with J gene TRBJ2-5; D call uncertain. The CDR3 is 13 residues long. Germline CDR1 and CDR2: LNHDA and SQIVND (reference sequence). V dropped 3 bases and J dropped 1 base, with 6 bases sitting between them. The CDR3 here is CASSMNSQETQYF. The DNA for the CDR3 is TGTGCCAGTAGTATGAACAGCCAAGAGACCCAGTACTTC.

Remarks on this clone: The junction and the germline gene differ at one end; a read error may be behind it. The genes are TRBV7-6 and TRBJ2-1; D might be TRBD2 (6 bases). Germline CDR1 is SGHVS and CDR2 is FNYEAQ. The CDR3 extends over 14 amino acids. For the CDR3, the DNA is TGTGCCAGCACAGGGACTGGCTCCTACAGTGAGCAGTTCTTC. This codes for CASTGTGSYSEQFF.

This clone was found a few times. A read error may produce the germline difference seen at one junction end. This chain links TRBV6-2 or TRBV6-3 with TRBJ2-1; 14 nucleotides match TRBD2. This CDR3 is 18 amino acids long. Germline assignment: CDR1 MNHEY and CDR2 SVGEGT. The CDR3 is CASSFHGLAGGPYNEQSF. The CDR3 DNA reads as TGTGCCAGCAGTTTCCATGGACTAGCGGGAGGCCCCTACAATGAGCAGTCCTTC.

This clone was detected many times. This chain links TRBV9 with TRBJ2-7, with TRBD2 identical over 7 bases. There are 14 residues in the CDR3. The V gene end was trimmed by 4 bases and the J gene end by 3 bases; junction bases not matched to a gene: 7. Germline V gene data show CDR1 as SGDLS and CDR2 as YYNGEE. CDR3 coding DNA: TGTGCCAGCAGCCCGACTAGCTCAGTCTACGAGCAGTACTTC. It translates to CASSPTSSVYEQYF.

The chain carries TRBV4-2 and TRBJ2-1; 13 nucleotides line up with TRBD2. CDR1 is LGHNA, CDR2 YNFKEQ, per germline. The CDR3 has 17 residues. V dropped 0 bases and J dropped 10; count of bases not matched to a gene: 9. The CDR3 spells CASSQDVGTSGRGEQFF. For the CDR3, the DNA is TGTGCCAGCAGCCAAGATGTAGGTACTAGCGGGAGGGGGGAGCAGTTCTTC.

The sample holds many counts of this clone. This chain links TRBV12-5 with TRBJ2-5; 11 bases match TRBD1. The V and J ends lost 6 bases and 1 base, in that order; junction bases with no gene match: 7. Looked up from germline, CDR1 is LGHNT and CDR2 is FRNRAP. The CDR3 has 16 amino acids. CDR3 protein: CASGSGTGGFQETQYF. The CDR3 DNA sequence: TGTGCTAGTGGCTCCGGGACAGGGGGGTTCCAAGAGACCCAGTACTTC.

Written as DNA, the CDR3 is TGTGCCAGCAGCGTAGCTACAGGGGGCACAGATACGCAGTATTTT. Its protein is CASSVATGGTDTQYF. This chain joins TRBV9 and TRBJ2-3; 7 positions agree with TRBD1. The J segment lost 1 base and the V segment lost 0 bases, leaving 2 bases of the junction unmatched. The CDR3 spans 15 residues. Germline lookup yields CDR1 SGDLS and CDR2 YYNGEE.

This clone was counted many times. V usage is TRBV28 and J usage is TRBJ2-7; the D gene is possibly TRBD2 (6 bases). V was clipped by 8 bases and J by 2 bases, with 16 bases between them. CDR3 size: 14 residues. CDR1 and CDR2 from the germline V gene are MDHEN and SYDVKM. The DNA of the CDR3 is TGTGCCAGCCTTCTCGCAGGAGGGGCCTACGAGCAGTACTTC. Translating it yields CASLLAGGAYEQYF.

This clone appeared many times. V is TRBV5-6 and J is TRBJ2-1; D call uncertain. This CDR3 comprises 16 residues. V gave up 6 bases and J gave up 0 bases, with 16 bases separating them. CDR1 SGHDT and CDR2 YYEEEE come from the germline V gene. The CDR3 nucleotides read TGTGCCAGCAAGATCATCGGGCTTAGCTCCTACAATGAGCAGTTCTTC. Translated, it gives CASKIIGLSSYNEQFF.

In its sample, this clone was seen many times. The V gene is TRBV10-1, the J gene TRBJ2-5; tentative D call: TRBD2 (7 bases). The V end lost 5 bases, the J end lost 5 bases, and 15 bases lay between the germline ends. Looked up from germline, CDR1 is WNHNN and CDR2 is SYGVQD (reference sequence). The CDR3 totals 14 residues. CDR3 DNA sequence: TGCGCCAGCAGTAACGTGGGGGGGCCGGAGACCCAGTACTTC. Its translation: CASSNVGGPETQYF.

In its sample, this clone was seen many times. DNA of the CDR3: TGTGCCTGGGGGGTCGATCACGGGGAGCTGTTTTTT. Its translation is CAWGVDHGELFF. V usage is TRBV30 and J usage is TRBJ2-2; D not resolved. The germline gives CDR1 GTSNPN, CDR2 SVGIG (reference sequence). Trimming left V 5 bases short and J 7 bases short, with 11 bases between. CDR3 length equals 12 residues. The complete variable domain, with remaining parts taken from reference TRBV30 and TRBJ2-2, reads SQTIHQWPATLVQPVGSPLSLECTVEGTSNPNLYWYRQAAGRGLQLLFYSVGIGQISSEVPQNLSASRPQDRQFILSSKKLLLSDSGFYLCAWGVDHGELFFGEGSRLTVL.

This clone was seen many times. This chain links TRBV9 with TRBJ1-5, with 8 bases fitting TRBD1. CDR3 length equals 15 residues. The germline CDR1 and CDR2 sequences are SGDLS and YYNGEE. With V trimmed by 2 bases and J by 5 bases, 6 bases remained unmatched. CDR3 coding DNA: TGTGCCAGCAGCGTGGCTGGGACAGGAGATCAGCCCCAGCATTTT. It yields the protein CASSVAGTGDQPQHF.

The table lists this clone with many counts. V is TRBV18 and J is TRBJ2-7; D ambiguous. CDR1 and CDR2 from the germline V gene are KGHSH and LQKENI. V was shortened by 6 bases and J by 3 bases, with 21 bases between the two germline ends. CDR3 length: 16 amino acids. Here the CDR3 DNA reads TGTGCCAGCTCGCGCGCTATGGTGGGTGAGGACTACGAGCAGTACGTC. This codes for CASSRAMVGEDYEQYV.

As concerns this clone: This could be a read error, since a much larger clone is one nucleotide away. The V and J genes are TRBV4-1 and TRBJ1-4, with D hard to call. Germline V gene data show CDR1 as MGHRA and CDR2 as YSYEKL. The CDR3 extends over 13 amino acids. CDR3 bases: TGCGCCAGCATCCAATTGCGGAGCGAAAAACTGTTTTTT. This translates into CASIQLRSEKLFF.

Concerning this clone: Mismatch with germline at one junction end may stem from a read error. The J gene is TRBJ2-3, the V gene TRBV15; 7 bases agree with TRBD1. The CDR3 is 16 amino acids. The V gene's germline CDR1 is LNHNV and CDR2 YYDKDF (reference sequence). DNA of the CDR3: TGTGCCACCATCAGAGCTAGTGACAGGGGCACAGATACGCAGTATTTT. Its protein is CATIRASDRGTDTQYF.

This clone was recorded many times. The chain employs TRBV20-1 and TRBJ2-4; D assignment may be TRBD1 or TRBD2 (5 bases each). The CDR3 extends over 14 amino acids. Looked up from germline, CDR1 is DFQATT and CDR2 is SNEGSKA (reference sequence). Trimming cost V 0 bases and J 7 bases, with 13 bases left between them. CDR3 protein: CSARDGVEGNIQYF. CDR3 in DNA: TGCAGTGCTAGAGATGGGGTAGAGGGGAACATTCAGTACTTC.

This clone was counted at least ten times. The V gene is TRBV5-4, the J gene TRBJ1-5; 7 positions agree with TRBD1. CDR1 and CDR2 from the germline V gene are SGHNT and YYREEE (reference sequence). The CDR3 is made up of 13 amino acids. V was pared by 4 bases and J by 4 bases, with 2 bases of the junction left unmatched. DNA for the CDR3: TGTGCCAGCAGCCCGGGACAGAATCAGCCCCAGCATTTT. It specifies CASSPGQNQPQHF.

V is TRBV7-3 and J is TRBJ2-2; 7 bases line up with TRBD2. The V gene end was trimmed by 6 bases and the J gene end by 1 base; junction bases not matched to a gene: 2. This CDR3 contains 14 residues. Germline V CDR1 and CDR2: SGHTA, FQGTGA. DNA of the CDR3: TGTGCCAGCAGGAGCGGGATGAACACCGGGGAGCTGTTTTTT. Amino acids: CASRSGMNTGELFF.

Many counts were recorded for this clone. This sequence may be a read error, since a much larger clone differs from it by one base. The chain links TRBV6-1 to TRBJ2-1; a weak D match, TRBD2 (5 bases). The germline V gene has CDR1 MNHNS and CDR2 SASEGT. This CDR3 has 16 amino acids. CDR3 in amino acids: CASSEPRRKVYNGQFF. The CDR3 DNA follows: TGTGCCAGCAGTGAACCCAGGAGGAAAGTCTACAATGGGCAGTTCTTC.

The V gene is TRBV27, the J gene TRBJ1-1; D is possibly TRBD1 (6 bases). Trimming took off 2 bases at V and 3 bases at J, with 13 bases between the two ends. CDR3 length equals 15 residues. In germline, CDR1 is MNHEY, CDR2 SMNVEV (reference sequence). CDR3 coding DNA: TGTGCCAGCAGTTTAACTTGGGGGCAGGACACTGAAGCTTTCTTT. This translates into CASSLTWGQDTEAFF.